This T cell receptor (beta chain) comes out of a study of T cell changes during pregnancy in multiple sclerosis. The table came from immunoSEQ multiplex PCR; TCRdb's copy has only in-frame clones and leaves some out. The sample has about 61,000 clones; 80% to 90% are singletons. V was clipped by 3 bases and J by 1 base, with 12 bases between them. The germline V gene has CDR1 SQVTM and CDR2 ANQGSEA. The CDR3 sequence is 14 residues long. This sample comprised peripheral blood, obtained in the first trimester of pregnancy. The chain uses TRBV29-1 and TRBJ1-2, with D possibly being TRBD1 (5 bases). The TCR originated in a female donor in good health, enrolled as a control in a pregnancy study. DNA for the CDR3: TGCAGCGTTGAGGGGGGATTGGGTAACTATGGCTACACCTTC. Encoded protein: CSVEGGLGNYGYTF.